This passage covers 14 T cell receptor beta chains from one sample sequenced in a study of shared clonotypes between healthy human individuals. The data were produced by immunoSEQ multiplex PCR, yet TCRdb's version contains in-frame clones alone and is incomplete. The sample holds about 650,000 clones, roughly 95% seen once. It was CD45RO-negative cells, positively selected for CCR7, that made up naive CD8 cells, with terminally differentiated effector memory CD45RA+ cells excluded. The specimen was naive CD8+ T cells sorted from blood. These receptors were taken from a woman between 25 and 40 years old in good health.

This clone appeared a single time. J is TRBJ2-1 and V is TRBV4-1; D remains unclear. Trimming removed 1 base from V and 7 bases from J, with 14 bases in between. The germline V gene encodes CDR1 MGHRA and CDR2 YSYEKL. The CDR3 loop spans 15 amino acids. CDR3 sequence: CASSQVSLGMNEQFF. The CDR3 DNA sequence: TGCGCCAGCAGCCAAGTTTCGTTGGGGATGAATGAGCAGTTCTTC.

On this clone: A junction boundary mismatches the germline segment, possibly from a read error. CDR3: CASTLWGLKTEAFF. The DNA for the CDR3 is TGTGCCAGCACTCTGTGGGGGTTGAAGACTGAAGCTTTCTTT. The chain is built from TRBV5-4 and TRBJ1-1; maybe TRBD1 (5 bases). CDR3 length: 14 amino acids. Germline assignment: CDR1 SGHNT and CDR2 YYREEE (reference sequence).

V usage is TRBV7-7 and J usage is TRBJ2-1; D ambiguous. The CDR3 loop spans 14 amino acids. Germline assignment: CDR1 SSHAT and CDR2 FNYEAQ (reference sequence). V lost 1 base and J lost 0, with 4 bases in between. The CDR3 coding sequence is TGTGCCAGCAGCTTAGATTCCTCCTACAATGAGCAGTTCTTC. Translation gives CASSLDSSYNEQFF. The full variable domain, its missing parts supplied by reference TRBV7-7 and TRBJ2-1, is GAGVSQSPRYKVTKRGQDVTLRCDPISSHATLYWYQQALGQGPEFLTYFNYEAQPDKSGLPSDRFSAERPEGSISTLTIQRTEQRDSAMYRCASSLDSSYNEQFFGPGTRLTVL.

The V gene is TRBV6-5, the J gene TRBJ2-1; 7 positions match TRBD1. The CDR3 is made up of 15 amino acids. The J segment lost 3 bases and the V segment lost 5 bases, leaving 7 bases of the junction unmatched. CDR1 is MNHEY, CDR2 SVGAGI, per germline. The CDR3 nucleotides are TGTGCCAGCAGTACTACAGGGGAAAGCTACAATGAGCAGTTCTTC. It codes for CASSTTGESYNEQFF.

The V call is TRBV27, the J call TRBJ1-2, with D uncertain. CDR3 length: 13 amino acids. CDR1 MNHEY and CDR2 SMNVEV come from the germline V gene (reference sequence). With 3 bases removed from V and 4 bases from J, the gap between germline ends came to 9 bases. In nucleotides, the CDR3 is TGTGCCAGCAGTTTCGGAGAGAGCTATGGCTACACCTTC. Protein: CASSFGESYGYTF.

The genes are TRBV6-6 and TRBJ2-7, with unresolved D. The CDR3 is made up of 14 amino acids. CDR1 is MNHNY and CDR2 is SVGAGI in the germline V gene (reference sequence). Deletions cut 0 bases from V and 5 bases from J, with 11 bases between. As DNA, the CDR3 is TGTGCCAGCAGTTACTCGGCAGTTGTTGACGAGCAGTACTTC. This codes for CASSYSAVVDEQYF.

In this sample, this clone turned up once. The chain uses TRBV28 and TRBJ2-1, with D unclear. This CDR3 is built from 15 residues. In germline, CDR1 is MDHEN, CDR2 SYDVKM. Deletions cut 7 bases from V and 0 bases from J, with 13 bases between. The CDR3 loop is CASNPSQSSYNEQFF. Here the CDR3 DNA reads TGTGCCAGCAACCCCTCGCAGAGCTCCTACAATGAGCAGTTCTTC.

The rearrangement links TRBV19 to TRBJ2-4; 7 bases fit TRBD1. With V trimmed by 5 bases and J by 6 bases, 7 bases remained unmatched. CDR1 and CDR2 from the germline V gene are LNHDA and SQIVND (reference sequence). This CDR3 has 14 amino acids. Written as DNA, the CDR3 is TGTGCCAGTAGTGCAGACAGGGATGTAAACATTCAGTACTTC. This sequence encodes CASSADRDVNIQYF. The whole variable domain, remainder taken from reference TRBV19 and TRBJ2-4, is DGGITQSPKYLFRKEGQNVTLSCEQNLNHDAMYWYRQDPGQGLRLIYYSQIVNDFQKGDIAEGYSVSREKKESFPLTVTSAQKNPTAFYLCASSADRDVNIQYFGAGTRLSVL.

CDR3 amino acids: CASSQGSQPQHF. In DNA, the CDR3 is TGCGCCAGCAGCCAAGGCTCCCAGCCCCAGCATTTT. The genes are TRBV4-1 and TRBJ1-5; D gene uncertain. Germline V gene sequence: CDR1 MGHRA, CDR2 YSYEKL. The CDR3 covers 12 residues. V dropped 1 base and J dropped 7 bases, with 5 bases sitting between them.

CDR3 sequence: CASSTNRDRGGGGAFF. CDR3 nucleotide sequence: TGTGCCAGCAGTACCAACCGGGACAGGGGAGGGGGTGGGGCTTTCTTT. The chain carries TRBV27 and TRBJ1-1, with 10 positions matching TRBD1. This CDR3 comprises 16 residues. J lost 11 bases, V lost 5 bases, and 17 bases had no gene match. Germline V gene data show CDR1 as MNHEY and CDR2 as SMNVEV (reference sequence).

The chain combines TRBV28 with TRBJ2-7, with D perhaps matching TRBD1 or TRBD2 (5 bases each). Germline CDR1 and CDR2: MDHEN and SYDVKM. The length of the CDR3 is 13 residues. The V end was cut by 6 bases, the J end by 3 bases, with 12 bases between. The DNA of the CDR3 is TGTGCCAGCAGGGGGGACGGCTACTACGAGCAGTACTTC. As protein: CASRGDGYYEQYF.

The CDR3 loop reads CASSLSQAYEQYF. In DNA, the CDR3 is TGTGCCAGCAGCTTATCGCAGGCCTACGAGCAGTACTTC. The rearrangement links TRBV7-7 to TRBJ2-5; D not certain. The last part of the DNA fits TRBJ2-7 better; the J call may be wrong. CDR1 SSHAT and CDR2 FNYEAQ come from the germline V gene (reference sequence). The CDR3 is 13 amino acids.

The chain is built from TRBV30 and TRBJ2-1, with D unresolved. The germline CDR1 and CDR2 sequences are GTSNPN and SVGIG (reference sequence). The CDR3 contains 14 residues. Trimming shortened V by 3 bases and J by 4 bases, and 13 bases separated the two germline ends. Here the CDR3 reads CAWSHSSFYNEQFF. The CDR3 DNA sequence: TGTGCCTGGAGCCACTCATCGTTTTACAATGAGCAGTTCTTC.

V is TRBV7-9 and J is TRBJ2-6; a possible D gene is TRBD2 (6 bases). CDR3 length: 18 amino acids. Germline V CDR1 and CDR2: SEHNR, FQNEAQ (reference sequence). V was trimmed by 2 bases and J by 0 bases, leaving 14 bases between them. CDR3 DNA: TGTGCCAGCAGCTTACCGAGCGGGTTGAGCTCTGGGGCCAACGTCCTGACTTTC. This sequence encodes CASSLPSGLSSGANVLTF.